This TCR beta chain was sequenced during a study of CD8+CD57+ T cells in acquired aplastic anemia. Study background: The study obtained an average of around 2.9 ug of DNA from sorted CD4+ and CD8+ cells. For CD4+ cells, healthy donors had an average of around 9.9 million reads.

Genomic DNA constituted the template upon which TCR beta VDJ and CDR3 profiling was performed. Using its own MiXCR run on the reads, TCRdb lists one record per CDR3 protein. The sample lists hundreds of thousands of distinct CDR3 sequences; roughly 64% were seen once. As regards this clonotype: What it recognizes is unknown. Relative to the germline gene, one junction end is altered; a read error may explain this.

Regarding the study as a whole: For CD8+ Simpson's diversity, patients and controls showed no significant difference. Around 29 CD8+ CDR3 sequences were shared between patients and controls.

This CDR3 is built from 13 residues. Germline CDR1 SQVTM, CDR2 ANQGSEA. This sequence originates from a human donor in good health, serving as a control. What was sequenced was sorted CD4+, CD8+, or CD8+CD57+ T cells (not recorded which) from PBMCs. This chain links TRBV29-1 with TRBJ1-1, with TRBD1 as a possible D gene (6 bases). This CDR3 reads CSARIGGDTEAFF. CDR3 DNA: TGTAGCGCACGGATAGGGGGAGACACTGAAGCTTTCTTT. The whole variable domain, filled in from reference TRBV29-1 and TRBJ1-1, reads SAVISQKPSRDICQRGTSLTIQCQVDSQVTMMFWYRQQPGQSLTLIATANQGSEATYESGFVIDKFPISRPNLTFSTLTVSNMSPEDSSIYLCSARIGGDTEAFFGQGTRLTVV.